This T cell receptor beta chain comes out of a study of CXCR3-negative and CXCR3-positive naive CD8 T cells. The authors made the TRB cDNA libraries by 5' RACE using UMI labels. From the 5' RACE reads, TCRdb lists one entry per CDR3 protein and no DNA. This sample contains 80,000 to 95,000 distinct CDR3 sequences. Findings and caveats of the study: Naive subsets had comparable surface CD5; TCR strength was inferred from TRB CDR3 properties. Naive cells, whether CXCR3-negative or CXCR3-positive, had similar TRBV-TRBJ usage, while memory cells differed. Cryopreservation partially decreased CXCR3 expression, and most assays used fresh PBMCs.

CD45RO-CCR7+CD27+CD95- expression identified naive CD8+ T cells. Concerning this clonotype: Its specificity is not known.

Germline assignment: CDR1 MNHNY and CDR2 SVGAGI (reference sequence). The CDR3 consists of 14 residues. The chain employs TRBV6-6 and TRBJ2-2. The sequence came from a human donor in good health. Some clones in this sample may be carry-over from other donors' samples. The sample consisted of naive CXCR3- CD8+ T cells from blood. Subset reported: CD45RO-CCR7+CD27+CD95- naive CD8+ T cells lacking CXCR3 (TNR3-). CDR3 protein: CASSYGSRTGELFF.